Following are 32 T cell receptor beta chains from one sample sequenced in a study of T cell responses to AZD1222 COVID-19 vaccine. Data came from immunoSEQ multiplex PCR; TCRdb stores just in-frame clones and leaves some out. The top ten hold approximately 3% of the sample, which has 86,000 or so clones, roughly nine tenths seen once. Sample: peripheral blood, taken on day 0 of AZD1222 vaccination. These receptors came from an adult in good health.

The V call is TRBV15, the J call TRBJ1-1; tentatively, D is TRBD1 (5 bases). This CDR3 is 15 amino acids long. The V end lost 6 bases, the J end lost 1 base, and 15 bases lay between the germline ends. Germline-derived CDR1 and CDR2 are LNHNV and YYDKDF (reference sequence). In DNA form, the CDR3 reads TGTGCCACCAGTATCACCAGGGCGGGGAACACTGAAGCTTTCTTT. Protein product: CATSITRAGNTEAFF.

The genes are TRBV7-9 and TRBJ2-1; perhaps TRBD2 as D (5 bases). Germline CDR1 and CDR2: SEHNR and FQNEAQ (reference sequence). This CDR3 is built from 17 residues. V gave up 5 bases and J gave up 3 bases, with 20 bases separating them. Here the CDR3 reads CASSPFDGSAFYNEQFF. The CDR3, as DNA: TGTGCCAGCAGCCCCTTTGATGGGAGTGCCTTCTACAATGAGCAGTTCTTC.

The chain employs TRBV6-5 and TRBJ2-7, with a weak D call TRBD1 (6 bases). This CDR3 spans 13 amino acids. V gave up 0 bases and J gave up 3 bases, with 6 bases separating them. Germline V gene lookup returns CDR1 MNHEY and CDR2 SVGAGI. The CDR3 protein is CASSYSRGYEQYF. The CDR3 bases are TGTGCCAGCAGTTACTCCAGGGGCTACGAGCAGTACTTC.

Here the CDR3 reads CASSPGQTNQPQHF. DNA for the CDR3: TGTGCCAGCAGCCCCGGACAGACTAATCAGCCCCAGCATTTT. The V call is TRBV11-2, the J call TRBJ1-5; D possibly corresponds to TRBD1 (6 bases). The CDR3 is 14 amino acids. Germline-derived CDR1 and CDR2 are SGHAT and FQNNGV. Trimming stripped 5 bases from V and 4 bases from J, with 12 bases between.

Only a few counts were recorded for this clone. The CDR3 DNA sequence: TGTGCCAGCTCGAGGGGGCTTGGAAACACCATATATTTT. This translates into CASSRGLGNTIYF. The rearrangement uses TRBV19 and TRBJ1-3, with 7 positions matching TRBD1. V was clipped by 9 bases and J by 3 bases; unmatched bases: 5. The CDR3 extends over 13 amino acids. CDR1 and CDR2 (germline): LNHDA, SQIVND (reference sequence).

The rearrangement links TRBV5-1 to TRBJ2-2; D not resolved. Germline V gene lookup returns CDR1 SGHRS and CDR2 YFSETQ. The CDR3 consists of 13 residues. V lost 4 bases and J 4 bases, leaving 8 bases between the germline ends. CDR3 bases: TGCGCCAGCAGCCGGCCGGGCACCGGGGAGCTGTTTTTT. It specifies CASSRPGTGELFF.

The chain couples TRBV2 to TRBJ1-5; TRBD1 is a possible D gene (5 bases). V was cut by 4 bases and J by 4 bases, with 11 bases left in between. There are 14 residues in the CDR3. CDR1 and CDR2 from the germline V gene are SNHLY and FYNNEI. The CDR3, as DNA: TGTGCCAGCAGTGCATTCGGGGGAAATCAGCCCCAGCATTTT. Amino acids: CASSAFGGNQPQHF.

This chain joins TRBV27 and TRBJ2-1; the match to TRBD2 covers 13 bases. The CDR3 is 17 residues long. CDR1 and CDR2 from the germline V gene are MNHEY and SMNVEV (reference sequence). V lost 9 bases and J lost 5; bases outside the gene matches: 13. Here the CDR3 DNA reads TGTGCCAGTAGCACATCCTTAACTAGCGGGGGGGACAATGAGCAGTTCTTC. Protein: CASSTSLTSGGDNEQFF.

J is TRBJ1-5 and V is TRBV2; weak D call: TRBD1 (5 bases). Trimming shortened V by 5 bases and J by 2 bases, and 10 bases separated the two germline ends. There are 14 residues in the CDR3. The germline CDR1 and CDR2 sequences are SNHLY and FYNNEI. The CDR3 coding sequence is TGTGCCAGCAGTAGCCTGGGGGGCAATCAGCCCCAGCATTTT. Translating gives CASSSLGGNQPQHF.

The chain employs TRBV6-5 and TRBJ1-1; D is perhaps TRBD1 (6 bases). Germline assignment: CDR1 MNHEY and CDR2 SVGAGI. The CDR3 runs to 14 residues. The V gene lost 4 bases and the J gene lost 5 bases, with 14 bases spanning the gap. The CDR3 region is CASSSGALGTEAFF. DNA for the CDR3: TGTGCCAGCAGTTCAGGGGCTTTGGGGACTGAAGCTTTCTTT.

The chain uses TRBV11-3 and TRBJ2-3; TRBD2 is a possible D gene (5 bases). V shed 4 bases and J shed 3 bases, with 8 bases lying between them. Germline V CDR1 and CDR2: SGHNT, YENEEA. The CDR3 is made up of 13 amino acids. Written as DNA, the CDR3 is TGTGCCAGCAGCTCCCCGGGAACAGATACGCAGTATTTT. Translating gives CASSSPGTDTQYF. The full variable domain, its missing parts supplied by reference TRBV11-3 and TRBJ2-3, is EAGVVQSPRYKIIEKKQPVAFWCNPISGHNTLYWYLQNLGQGPELLIRYENEEAVDDSQLPKDRFSAERLKGVDSTLKIQPAELGDSAVYLCASSSPGTDTQYFGPGTRLTVL.

The chain joins TRBV2 to TRBJ1-5; D not resolved. Trimming pared 4 bases from V and 2 bases from J, leaving 12 bases between. The CDR3 is 15 amino acids. Per germline, CDR1 SNHLY and CDR2 FYNNEI. CDR3 in DNA: TGTGCCAGCAGTGCAGAAGTCGGTGGCAATCAGCCCCAGCATTTT. Translating gives CASSAEVGGNQPQHF. Using reference TRBV2 and TRBJ1-5 for the parts outside the CDR3, the full variable domain is EPEVTQTPSHQVTQMGQEVILRCVPISNHLYFYWYRQILGQKVEFLVSFYNNEISEKSEIFDDQFSVERPDGSNFTLKIRSTKLEDSAMYFCASSAEVGGNQPQHFGDGTRLSIL.

Of note for this clone: Compared with germline, one end of the junction differs, possibly owing to a read error. This chain links TRBV7-7 with TRBJ2-1; TRBD1 matches 9 bases. The CDR3 spans 17 residues. Germline V lookup: CDR1 SSHAT, CDR2 FNYEAQ (reference sequence). The DNA for the CDR3 is TGTGCTAGCAGCTCACCCAGGGACAGGGAGCCCTACAATGAGCAGTTCTTC. This encodes CASSSPRDREPYNEQFF.

The chain uses TRBV6-5 and TRBJ1-4, with D possibly matching TRBD1 (6 bases). Germline assignment: CDR1 MNHEY and CDR2 SVGAGI. V lost 6 bases and J lost 0, with 11 bases in between. This CDR3 contains 15 residues. The CDR3 loop reads CASSRTDATNEKLFF. In DNA form, the CDR3 reads TGTGCCAGCAGCCGGACAGATGCAACTAATGAAAAACTGTTTTTT.

The rearrangement links TRBV27 to TRBJ2-1, with 8 nucleotides matching TRBD2. The CDR3 extends over 15 amino acids. Trimming at V came to 2 bases and at J to 6 bases, leaving 6 bases not matched to a gene. Per germline, CDR1 MNHEY and CDR2 SMNVEV (reference sequence). The CDR3 reads CASSLVAGGINEQFF. The CDR3 DNA reads TGTGCCAGCAGTTTAGTGGCGGGAGGAATCAATGAGCAGTTCTTC.

This chain's CDR3 is CAIRPEDGQPQHF. CDR3 nucleotides: TGTGCCATCAGGCCTGAAGACGGACAGCCCCAGCATTTT. The chain employs TRBV10-3 and TRBJ1-5; D remains ambiguous. This CDR3 comprises 13 residues. The germline V and J ends were trimmed by 6 bases and 7 bases, with 13 bases remaining between them. Germline CDR1 reads ENHRY; CDR2 reads SYGVKD.

This chain connects TRBV5-1 to TRBJ2-7, with 10 bases that match TRBD1. This CDR3 is built from 15 residues. CDR1 is SGHRS and CDR2 is YFSETQ in the germline V gene. V shed 4 bases and J 4 bases; nucleotides not matched to a gene: 8. As DNA, the CDR3 is TGCGCCAGCAGCGTCGACAGGGGGCCGACATACGAGCAGTACTTC. Protein sequence: CASSVDRGPTYEQYF.

This chain joins TRBV28 and TRBJ2-7; TRBD1 matches at 7 bases. This CDR3 contains 13 residues. Trimming removed 8 bases from V and 3 bases from J; junction bases left unmatched: 7. Germline V lookup: CDR1 MDHEN, CDR2 SYDVKM. CDR3 in DNA: TGTGCCAGCTTGGACAGGTACGACTACGAGCAGTACTTC. This codes for CASLDRYDYEQYF.

V and J are TRBV7-9 and TRBJ2-7; D may correspond to TRBD1 or TRBD2 (5 bases each). From germline, CDR1 is SEHNR and CDR2 FQNEAQ (reference sequence). The CDR3 covers 15 residues. Trimming stripped 3 bases from V and 0 bases from J, with 12 bases between. The CDR3: CASSLAGTVSYEQYF. CDR3 DNA sequence: TGTGCCAGCAGCTTGGCCGGGACGGTCTCCTACGAGCAGTACTTC.

The rearrangement links TRBV19 to TRBJ1-1; no reliable D call. The V and J ends lost 0 bases and 1 base respectively, with 12 bases between them. Germline V gives CDR1 LNHDA, CDR2 SQIVND (reference sequence). This CDR3 has 16 amino acids. The CDR3 DNA is TGTGCCAGTAGTATAGATTGGACCTCCTCGAACACTGAAGCTTTCTTT. Amino acids: CASSIDWTSSNTEAFF. Full variable domain (remainder filled in from reference TRBV19 and TRBJ1-1): DGGITQSPKYLFRKEGQNVTLSCEQNLNHDAMYWYRQDPGQGLRLIYYSQIVNDFQKGDIAEGYSVSREKKESFPLTVTSAQKNPTAFYLCASSIDWTSSNTEAFFGQGTRLTVV.

This sequence joins TRBV28 and TRBJ2-5; unclear D gene. The V gene's germline CDR1 is MDHEN and CDR2 SYDVKM. Trimming stripped 3 bases from V and 2 bases from J, with 10 bases between. CDR3 size: 14 residues. This CDR3 reads CASSFRRKQETQYF. DNA for the CDR3: TGTGCCAGCAGTTTTCGCAGGAAACAAGAGACCCAGTACTTC.

The V call is TRBV5-1, the J call TRBJ1-3, with TRBD1 identical over 8 bases. J gave up 4 bases and V 0 bases, and 3 bases lay outside the gene matches. The CDR3 runs 15 residues. Germline assignment: CDR1 SGHRS and CDR2 YFSETQ. The CDR3 loop is CASSLGTGPGNTIYF. The CDR3 DNA sequence: TGCGCCAGCAGCTTGGGGACAGGGCCAGGAAACACCATATATTTT.

V gene TRBV4-2 combines with J gene TRBJ2-7, with 8 bases identical to TRBD2. J gave up 1 base and V 4 bases, and 12 bases lay outside the gene matches. Germline V CDR1 and CDR2: LGHNA, YNFKEQ. This CDR3 has 17 residues. CDR3 DNA sequence: TGTGCCAGCAGCCCGGAGGAGCGGGGGACCTCTTCCTACGAGCAGTACTTC. It yields the protein CASSPEERGTSSYEQYF.

This chain uses TRBV6-5 with TRBJ1-3; D ambiguous. The CDR3 consists of 16 residues. Germline V lookup: CDR1 MNHEY, CDR2 SVGAGI. Trimming left V 0 bases short and J 1 base short, with 10 bases between. The CDR3 DNA follows: TGTGCCAGCAGTTACTCTAGGCGCCTATCTGGAAACACCATATATTTT. It is translated as CASSYSRRLSGNTIYF.

The rearrangement uses TRBV7-9 and TRBJ1-5; TRBD1 aligns across 9 bases. With 5 bases clipped from V and 3 bases from J, the junction kept 2 bases outside the gene matches. Germline CDR1 is SEHNR and CDR2 is FQNEAQ (reference sequence). CDR3 size: 14 residues. Written as DNA, the CDR3 is TGTGCCAGCAGCGGACAGGGGACCAATCAGCCCCAGCATTTT. Protein sequence: CASSGQGTNQPQHF. The complete variable domain, with remaining parts taken from reference TRBV7-9 and TRBJ1-5, reads DTGVSQNPRHKITKRGQNVTFRCDPISEHNRLYWYRQTLGQGPEFLTYFQNEAQLEKSRLLSDRFSAERPKGSFSTLEIQRTEQGDSAMYLCASSGQGTNQPQHFGDGTRLSIL.

The CDR3 sequence is CSVDNLRDRDTDTQYF. The CDR3 DNA reads as TGCAGCGTTGACAACCTGCGGGACCGAGACACAGATACGCAGTATTTT. V usage is TRBV29-1 and J usage is TRBJ2-3; the D gene is possibly TRBD2 (6 bases). The CDR3 covers 16 residues. Trimming shortened V by 3 bases and J by 2 bases, and 18 bases separated the two germline ends. The germline V gene encodes CDR1 SQVTM and CDR2 ANQGSEA.

This clone was seen only once. The chain uses TRBV5-1 and TRBJ2-7; possibly TRBD2 for D (5 bases). The CDR3 has 12 amino acids. Trimming took off 10 bases at V and 2 bases at J, with 13 bases between the two ends. The germline V gene encodes CDR1 SGHRS and CDR2 YFSETQ. The CDR3 region is CASTDGAYEQYF. CDR3 coding DNA: TGCGCCTCCACGGACGGGGCCTACGAGCAGTACTTC.

The chain uses TRBV7-3 and TRBJ1-1; a weak D match, TRBD1 (5 bases). CDR1 and CDR2 (germline): SGHTA, FQGTGA. The V end lost 4 bases, the J end lost 5 bases, and 14 bases lay between the germline ends. This CDR3 has 14 residues. DNA for the CDR3: TGTGCCAGCAGCTCAGGACAAATGCGGACTGAAGCTTTCTTT. Amino acids: CASSSGQMRTEAFF.

The rearrangement joins TRBV7-9 to TRBJ1-3, with D tentatively TRBD1 (6 bases). This CDR3 contains 14 residues. Germline CDR1 reads SEHNR; CDR2 reads FQNEAQ (reference sequence). Trimming removed 4 bases from V and 4 bases from J, with 11 bases in between. CDR3 coding DNA: TGTGCCAGCAGCTCGACTGGGACAGGAAACACCATATATTTT. Its translation is CASSSTGTGNTIYF.

This clone appeared once. The rearrangement joins TRBV18 to TRBJ1-1, with D unclear. The ends were cut back, 0 bases at V and 5 bases at J, with 10 bases in the middle. There are 14 residues in the CDR3. CDR1 and CDR2 from the germline V gene are KGHSH and LQKENI. This chain's CDR3 is CASSPPNGFTEAFF. The CDR3 DNA follows: TGTGCCAGCTCACCACCGAACGGGTTTACTGAAGCTTTCTTT.

The V call is TRBV5-1, the J call TRBJ2-5; possible D gene TRBD1, 6 bases. V was cut by 2 bases and J by 5 bases, with 13 bases left in between. The CDR3 has 14 amino acids. Germline V gene data show CDR1 as SGHRS and CDR2 as YFSETQ. The chain's CDR3 is CASSLSGVGETQYF. The CDR3 DNA is TGCGCCAGCAGCTTATCAGGGGTCGGGGAGACCCAGTACTTC.

CDR3 loop: CASSQGLGKGEQYF. CDR3 in DNA: TGTGCCAGCAGCCAAGGACTGGGAAAGGGCGAGCAGTACTTC. The chain uses TRBV3-1 (or the pseudogene TRBV3-2) and TRBJ2-7; D call uncertain. Germline V gene data show CDR1 as LGHDT and CDR2 as YNNKEL (reference sequence). Trimming pared 1 base from V and 6 bases from J, leaving 13 bases between. This CDR3 is built from 14 residues.